This is a list of T cell receptor beta chains from one sample in a study of shared clonotypes between healthy human individuals. Some clones are missing from TCRdb's copy, which holds only in-frame ones; the method was immunoSEQ multiplex PCR. The data show about 820,000 clones, 92% seen once. The sample consisted of naive CD8+ T cells sorted from blood. These receptors all come from a man aged 30 to 39 in good health. CDR3s include the opening cysteine and the closing phenylalanine or tryptophan. A D gene is named only where the DNA matches it firmly. Where a row states a size, it is once, few, many or the class of an expanded clone; other rows omit it.

J	V	size	length	D	DNA	CDR3
TRBJ2-7	TRBV10-2	.	17	TRBD1	TGCGCCAGCAGAATATTAACGACAGGGGGCGATGGCTACGAGCAGTACTTC	CASRILTTGGDGYEQYF
TRBJ2-7	TRBV27	.	15	TRBD2	TGTGCCAGCAGATTAGCGGGAGGCCGCAGGGACGAGCAGTACTTC	CASRLAGGRRDEQYF
TRBJ2-7	TRBV7-8	.	15	TRBD2	TGTGCCAGCAGCTCCTCGACTAGCGGGAGGTACGAGCAGTACTTC	CASSSSTSGRYEQYF
TRBJ2-7	TRBV7-6	.	13	TRBD1	TGTGCCAGCAGCAACGGACAGGCCTACGAGCAGTACTTC	CASSNGQAYEQYF
TRBJ2-1	TRBV9	few	15	.	TGTGCCAGCAGCGTGCGGGGCTCGGGATACAATGAGCAGTTCTTC	CASSVRGSGYNEQFF
TRBJ2-7	TRBV6-1	.	17	.	TGTGCCAGCAGTGAATTAAGGGGGGGACTACCGAAGGTTAGGAGGTACTTC	CASSELRGGLPKVRRYF
TRBJ1-5	TRBV7-9	.	15	.	TGTGCCAGCTCGGACTCCGGGGCCAACAATCAGCCCCAGCATTTT	CASSDSGANNQPQHF
TRBJ2-1	TRBV30	once	15	.	TGTGCCTGGAGGGTCCTTAGTAGCTCCTACAATGAGCAGTTCTTC	CAWRVLSSSYNEQFF
TRBJ1-5	TRBV5-8	.	13	.	TGTGCCAGCAGCCCCTCGCCTAATCAGCCCCAGCATTTT	CASSPSPNQPQHF
TRBJ2-1	TRBV11-2	.	17	TRBD2	TGTGCCAGCAGCCCTAGGACTAGCGGAGCCCCCTACAATGAGCAGTTCTTC	CASSPRTSGAPYNEQFF
TRBJ2-7	TRBV6-5	few	15	TRBD2	TGTGCCAGCAGTTACACTAGCGGGAGGGCGGACGAGCAGTACTTC	CASSYTSGRADEQYF
TRBJ1-1	TRBV5-1	.	14	.	TGCGCCAGCAGCTTGGTCGGCACCGGTGCTGAAGCTTTCTTT	CASSLVGTGAEAFF
TRBJ2-6	TRBV7-9	.	16	TRBD2	TGTGCCAGCAGCTCCGGACTAGCGGGGTCGGCTTACGTCCTGACTTTC	CASSSGLAGSAYVLTF
TRBJ2-7	TRBV15	.	13	.	TGTGCCACCAGCAGAGAGGAGGCCTACGAGCAGTACTTC	CATSREEAYEQYF
TRBJ1-1	TRBV5-4	.	16	.	TGTGCCAGCAGCTTGTGGGGACCGACCGGGCGGGGTGAAGCTTTCTTT	CASSLWGPTGRGEAFF
TRBJ1-5	TRBV13	.	13	.	TGTGCCAGCAGCAAAGATAAGAATCAGCCCCAGCATTTT	CASSKDKNQPQHF
TRBJ2-7	TRBV27	.	15	TRBD1	TGTGCCAGCAGTTTAGTGACAGGGTCATCCTACGAGCAGTACTTC	CASSLVTGSSYEQYF
TRBJ1-1	TRBV27	.	13	TRBD1	TGTGCCAGCAGTACAGGGGGATTTACTGAAGCTTTCTTT	CASSTGGFTEAFF
TRBJ1-1	TRBV28	.	16	.	TGTGCCAGCAGTCGAAATCGGGGGGGCAGGTACACTGAAGCTTTCTTT	CASSRNRGGRYTEAFF
TRBJ2-1	TRBV29-1	.	18	TRBD2	TGCAGCGTCCGGGGGGTAGCGGGAGCGTCAAGCTCCTACAATGAGCAGTTCTTC	CSVRGVAGASSSYNEQFF
TRBJ2-3	TRBV4-3	once	17	TRBD2	TGCGCCAGCAGCCTTTGGACTAGCGGGAGGGCCACAGATACGCAGTATTTT	CASSLWTSGRATDTQYF
TRBJ2-5	TRBV15	.	13	.	TGTGCCACCAGCCCGGACAACTATAAGGACCAGTACTTC	CATSPDNYKDQYF
TRBJ2-5	TRBV18	.	15	TRBD1	TGTGCCAGCTCACCCGAGGGGACAGGGAGAGAGACCCAGTACTTC	CASSPEGTGRETQYF
TRBJ2-2	TRBV10-2	.	14	.	TGCGCCAGCAGTGAAAGAACAAACACCGGGGAGCTGTTTTTT	CASSERTNTGELFF
TRBJ2-1	TRBV7-9	.	13	.	TGTGCCAGCAGCGCGCCGCTTAGCAATGAGCAGTTCTTC	CASSAPLSNEQFF
TRBJ2-7	TRBV9	.	17	TRBD2	TGTGCCAGCAGCGGGGGCGTAGGGACTAGCGCAACCTACGAGCAGTACTTC	CASSGGVGTSATYEQYF
TRBJ2-2	TRBV6-1	once	13	.	TGTGCCAGCAGTGTCTCCGGGGCCGGGGAGCTGTTTTTT	CASSVSGAGELFF
TRBJ2-2	TRBV11-2	.	16	.	TGTGCCAGCAGCTTCAGGGCTTTCCCGGTTATCGGGGAGCTGTTTTTT	CASSFRAFPVIGELFF
TRBJ2-5	TRBV9	.	13	.	TGTGCCAGCAGCGTTTGGGCGGGAGAGACCCAGTACTTC	CASSVWAGETQYF
TRBJ2-1	TRBV14	.	16	.	TGTGCCAGCAGCCAAGATGCCGGGAACTCCTACAATGAGCAGTTCTTC	CASSQDAGNSYNEQFF
TRBJ1-2	TRBV5-1	.	14	.	TGCGCCAGCAGCTTGGAAGAGGGGACCTATGGCTACACCTTC	CASSLEEGTYGYTF
TRBJ2-7	TRBV4-1	.	15	.	TGCGCCAGCAGCCAAGGTACCCGGGCCGGCTACGAGCAGTACTTC	CASSQGTRAGYEQYF
TRBJ2-7	TRBV7-9	once	15	TRBD1	TGTGCCAGCAGCCCCCCCGGGACAGGGGGCGAAGAGCAGTACTTC	CASSPPGTGGEEQYF
TRBJ2-5	TRBV9	.	16	TRBD1	TGTGCCAGCAGCGTAGTAGAGGGGGCGCAGAGAGAGACCCAGTACTTC	CASSVVEGAQRETQYF
TRBJ2-1	TRBV18	.	13	.	TGTGCCAGCTCACCGCTGACGGTTCTAGAGCAGTTCTTC	CASSPLTVLEQFF
TRBJ2-7	TRBV6-1	.	14	.	TGTGCCACTGGGTCTTGGGGTCACACCTACGAGCAGTACTTC	CATGSWGHTYEQYF
TRBJ2-5	TRBV29-1	.	20	.	TGCAGCGTTGAGTCGCCTCGGGACTCCGGGGGCTTGGTCCCTCAAGAGACCCAGTACTTC	CSVESPRDSGGLVPQETQYF
TRBJ2-3	TRBV15	.	15	TRBD2	TGTGCCACCAGCGTACTAGCGGGAGGAACAGATACGCAGTATTTT	CATSVLAGGTDTQYF
TRBJ2-1	TRBV10-3	.	15	.	TGTGCCATCAGTGAGATAGGGTCTGGGGGCAATGAGCAGTTCTTC	CAISEIGSGGNEQFF
TRBJ1-1	TRBV4-1	.	15	TRBD1	TGCGCCAGCAGCCAAGACACAGGGGCTGGGACTGAAGCTTTCTTT	CASSQDTGAGTEAFF
TRBJ2-7	TRBV28	.	14	TRBD2	TGTGCCAGCAGCTACGGGGGGACGTCCTACGAGCAGTACTTC	CASSYGGTSYEQYF
TRBJ2-1	TRBV27	.	12	.	TGTGCCAGCAGTACTCAAAACAATGAGCAGTTCTTC	CASSTQNNEQFF
TRBJ2-1	TRBV5-4	.	15	TRBD2	TGTGCCAGCAGCTTGCGGGCTAGCGGGAGCAATGAGCAGTTCTTC	CASSLRASGSNEQFF
TRBJ1-5	TRBV4-2	.	15	.	TGTGCCAGCAGCCCAGGGTCTTATAGCAATCAGCCCCAGCATTTT	CASSPGSYSNQPQHF
TRBJ1-2	TRBV7-9	.	13	TRBD1	TGTGCCAGCAGCAATGGACAGGGGGCTGGCTACACCTTC	CASSNGQGAGYTF